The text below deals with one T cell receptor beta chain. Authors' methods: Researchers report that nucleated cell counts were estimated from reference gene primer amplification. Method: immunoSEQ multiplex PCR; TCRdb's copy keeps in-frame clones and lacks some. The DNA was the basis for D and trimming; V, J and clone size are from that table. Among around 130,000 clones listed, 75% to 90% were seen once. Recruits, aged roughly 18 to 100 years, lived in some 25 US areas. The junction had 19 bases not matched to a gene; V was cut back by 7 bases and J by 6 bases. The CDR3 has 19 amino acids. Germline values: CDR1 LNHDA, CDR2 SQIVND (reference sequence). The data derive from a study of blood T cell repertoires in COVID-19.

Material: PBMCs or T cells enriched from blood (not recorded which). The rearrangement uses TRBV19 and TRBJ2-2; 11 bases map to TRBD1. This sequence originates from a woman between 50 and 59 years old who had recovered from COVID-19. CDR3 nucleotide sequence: TGTGCCAGTACCCAATACGGGGGCGGACAGGGGGCGAGGGCCGGGGAGCTGTTTTTT. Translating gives CASTQYGGGQGARAGELFF.